This T cell receptor beta chain was captured in a study of blood T cell repertoires in COVID-19. Study context: The cDNA or gDNA used as material had been derived from T cells, B-cell-depleted T cells, or PBMCs.

Produced via immunoSEQ multiplex PCR; TCRdb's table is partial and in-frame only. The sample consists of 100,000 to 120,000 clones, over 75% of them appearing once. Unmatched junction bases numbered 7, after V lost 6 bases and J lost 2 bases. Germline V gene lookup returns CDR1 SGHNT and CDR2 YENEEA. This CDR3 comprises 14 residues. Material: peripheral blood. The chain has TRBV11-3 and TRBJ2-7, with 7 bases identical to TRBD1. This TCR came from a human donor in a cohort sampled during active COVID-19. Here the CDR3 reads CASSHRDSPYEQYF. CDR3 sequence (DNA): TGTGCCAGCAGTCATCGGGACAGTCCCTACGAGCAGTACTTC. The complete variable domain, with remaining parts taken from reference TRBV11-3 and TRBJ2-7, reads EAGVVQSPRYKIIEKKQPVAFWCNPISGHNTLYWYLQNLGQGPELLIRYENEEAVDDSQLPKDRFSAERLKGVDSTLKIQPAELGDSAVYLCASSHRDSPYEQYFGPGTRLTVT.